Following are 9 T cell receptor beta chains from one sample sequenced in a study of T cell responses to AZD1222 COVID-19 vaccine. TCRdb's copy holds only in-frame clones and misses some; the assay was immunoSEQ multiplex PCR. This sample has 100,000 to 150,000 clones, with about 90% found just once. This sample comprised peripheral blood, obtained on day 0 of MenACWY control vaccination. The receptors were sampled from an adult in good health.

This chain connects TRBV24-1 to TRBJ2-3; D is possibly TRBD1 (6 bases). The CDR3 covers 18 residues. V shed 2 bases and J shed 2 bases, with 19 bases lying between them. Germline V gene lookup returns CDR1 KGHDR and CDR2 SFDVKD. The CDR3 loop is CATSDSGALNRNTDTQYF. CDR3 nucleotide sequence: TGTGCCACCAGTGATTCAGGGGCCTTGAACCGAAACACAGATACGCAGTATTTT.

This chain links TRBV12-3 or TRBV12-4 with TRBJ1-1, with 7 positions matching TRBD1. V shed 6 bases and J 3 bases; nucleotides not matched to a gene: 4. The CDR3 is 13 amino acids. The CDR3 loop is CASRTGLDTEAFF. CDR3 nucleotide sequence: TGTGCCAGCAGGACAGGGTTGGACACTGAAGCTTTCTTT.

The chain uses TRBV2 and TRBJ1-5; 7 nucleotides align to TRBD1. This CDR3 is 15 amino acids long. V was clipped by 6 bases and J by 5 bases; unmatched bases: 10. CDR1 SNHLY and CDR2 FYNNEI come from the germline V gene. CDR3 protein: CASRPGQRGDQPQHF. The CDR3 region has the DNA TGTGCCAGCAGGCCGGGACAGCGAGGGGATCAGCCCCAGCATTTT.

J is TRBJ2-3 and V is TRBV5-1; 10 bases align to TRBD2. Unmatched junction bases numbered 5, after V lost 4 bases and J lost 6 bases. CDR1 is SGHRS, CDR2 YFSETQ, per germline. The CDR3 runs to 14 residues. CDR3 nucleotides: TGCGCCAGCAGCACCACTAGCGGGACTGATACGCAGTATTTT. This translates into CASSTTSGTDTQYF. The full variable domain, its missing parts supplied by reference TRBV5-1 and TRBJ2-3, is KAGVTQTPRYLIKTRGQQVTLSCSPISGHRSVSWYQQTPGQGLQFLFEYFSETQRNKGNFPGRFSGRQFSNSRSEMNVSTLELGDSALYLCASSTTSGTDTQYFGPGTRLTVL.

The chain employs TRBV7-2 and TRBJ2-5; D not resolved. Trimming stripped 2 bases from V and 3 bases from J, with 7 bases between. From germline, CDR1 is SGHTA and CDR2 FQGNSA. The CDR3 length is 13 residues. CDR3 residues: CASSLHREETQYF. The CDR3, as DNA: TGTGCCAGCAGCTTACATAGGGAAGAGACCCAGTACTTC.

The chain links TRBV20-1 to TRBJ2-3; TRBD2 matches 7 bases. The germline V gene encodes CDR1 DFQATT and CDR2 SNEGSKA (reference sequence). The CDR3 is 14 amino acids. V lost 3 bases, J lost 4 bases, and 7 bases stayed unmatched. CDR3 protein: CSASDGGGSDTQYF. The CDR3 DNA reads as TGCAGTGCTAGTGATGGCGGGGGATCAGATACGCAGTATTTT.

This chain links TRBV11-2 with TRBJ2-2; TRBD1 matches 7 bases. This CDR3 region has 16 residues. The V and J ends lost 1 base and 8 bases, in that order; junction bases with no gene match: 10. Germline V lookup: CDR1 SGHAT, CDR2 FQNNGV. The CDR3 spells CASSLVGGGPEGELFF. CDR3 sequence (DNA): TGTGCCAGCAGCTTAGTAGGGGGCGGGCCAGAAGGGGAGCTGTTTTTT. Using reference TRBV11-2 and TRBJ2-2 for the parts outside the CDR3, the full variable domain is EAGVAQSPRYKIIEKRQSVAFWCNPISGHATLYWYQQILGQGPKLLIQFQNNGVVDDSQLPKDRFSAERLKGVDSTLKIQPAKLEDSAVYLCASSLVGGGPEGELFFGEGSRLTVL.

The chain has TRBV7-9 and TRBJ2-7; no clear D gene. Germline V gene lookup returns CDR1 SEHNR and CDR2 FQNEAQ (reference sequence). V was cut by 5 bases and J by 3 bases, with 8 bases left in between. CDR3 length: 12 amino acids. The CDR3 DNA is TGTGCCAGCAGCGTCGACGGCTACGAGCAGTACGTC. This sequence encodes CASSVDGYEQYV.

CDR3 sequence reads: CATSSGLNSPLHF. Written as DNA, the CDR3 is TGTGCCACCAGCAGCGGACTAAATTCACCCCTCCACTTT. J is TRBJ1-6 and V is TRBV15; D is unclear. The V gene lost 3 bases and the J gene lost 7 bases, with 7 bases spanning the gap. The CDR3 has 13 residues. Germline V gene lookup returns CDR1 LNHNV and CDR2 YYDKDF (reference sequence).